This T cell receptor (beta chain) was documented in a study of T cell clonality in common variable immunodeficiency (dated by TCRdb to 2015 to 2017). This clone was seen repeatedly, ten times or more. The clone's antigen remains unknown. The CDR3 end lies 3 residues beyond the end of the read and is filled in from the germline J gene. The CDR3 spans 15 residues, from the cysteine through the phenylalanine. Shown are 36 bases from within the CDR3, in frame from base 1. The germline V gene encodes CDR1 KGHSH and CDR2 LQKENI. The V end loses 2 bases and the J end loses 2 bases, and a stretch of 12 bases separates them. For sequencing input, CVID and control samples contributed equivalent amounts of genomic DNA. For every sample, a 60 bp segment covering the rearranged TCRbeta CDR3 region was amplified and then sequenced. The immunoSEQ assay, a bias-corrected multiplex PCR combined with high-throughput sequencing, was used to amplify TCRbeta. The paper's data handling went like this. Each unique nucleotide sequence was treated as a clone and annotated with V, D and J genes, copy number and frequency. Sequences were labeled productive if in frame, and non-productive if out of frame or containing stop codons. As previously described, clonality was calculated on the basis of Shannon's entropy. The predicted amino acid sequences of productive clones were used to derive mean CDR3 Kyte-Doolittle hydropathy. Hierarchical clustering of scaled V gene usage was performed with the R hclust function using Manhattan distance and complete linkage. To assess clone sharing by CDR3 amino acid sequence, 12 repertoires per group were resampled over 100 rounds. Repertoires were searched for more than 55 published EBV-specific and about 240 published CMV-specific TCRbeta sequences. A couple of CVID samples that yielded fewer than 10,000 sequences were excluded from the analysis, so 42 CVID repertoires were retained. The source is immuneACCESS, and TCRdb retained only in-frame sequences with V and J called. Part of the clones is not carried over; for the studies checked, unresolved V genes explain less than half of this, and the remainder is unexplained. The D gene and trimming were derived from the DNA, and the V and J assignments and clone size from that table. In this sample the table shows tens of thousands of clones, and no singletons are among them. About 1.8% of the sample is in the top ten clones.

Predominantly Caucasian heritage was noted among both the CVID patients and the healthy controls. Heparinized peripheral whole blood samples of about 5 to 8 ml were collected from each donor. Genomic DNA from adults with common variable immune deficiency (CVID) and from healthy adult controls was used for sequencing of TCRbeta CDR3 repertoires. There were about 22 healthy adult volunteers in the control group (around twelve female and 10 or so male), ranging in age from about 23 to 70 years, with a mean age of roughly 35. Diluted blood was density-centrifuged over Hypaque 1077 or Ficoll-Paque to isolate peripheral blood mononuclear cells. Genomic DNA was obtained from unsorted mononuclear cells using either Qiagen column purification or a centrifugation-based method. Overall study outcomes, separate from this receptor: Correlations of repertoire features with clinical complications were constrained by heterogeneity among patients within the CVID cohort. Fewer deletions and N-nucleotide insertions were reportedly observed in CVID TCRbeta sequences, and highly modified clones with 13 or more V deletions were reportedly absent from CVID TCRbeta sequences. Healthy controls shared more TCRbeta clones with each other than CVID subjects shared among themselves (p < 0.0001). According to the authors, figuring out what caused the increased clonality in CVID would require sequencing the repertoires of T cell subpopulations. Increased TCRbeta clonality was found in CVID subjects compared with healthy controls (t-test p = 0.018), with the increase being most characteristic of about a third of subjects. Even though DNA input was equal, the average per sample came to some 90,000 unique sequences for controls compared with approximately 30,000 for CVID samples.

The chain links TRBV18 with TRBJ1-1; the D gene is unclear. The sequence came from a person aged 18 to 75 in good health. The sequencing sample was made of peripheral blood mononuclear cells. The encoded CDR3 is CASSPDQVLNTEAFF. The CDR3 bases that were read are TGTGCCAGCTCACCAGACCAGGTTCTTAACACTGAA. Extended through the reference TRBV18 and TRBJ1-1 proteins, this CDR3 yields the full variable domain: NAGVMQNPRHLVRRRGQEARLRCSPMKGHSHVYWYRQLPEEGLKFMVYLQKENIIDESGMPKERFSAEFPKEGPSILRIQQVVRGDSAAYFCASSPDQVLNTEAFFGQGTRLTVV.